This TCR beta chain is drawn from a study of early T cells in non-severe SARS-CoV-2 infection. Whole-study context: The study sequenced bulk RNA from unsorted whole blood, with chains unpaired.

This clonotype was observed at least ten times. The antigen is not known. The library protocol tagged individual cDNA molecules with unique molecular identifiers. TCRdb passed the 5' RACE reads through MiXCR, listing each CDR3 protein once. The data show around 70,000 distinct CDR3 sequences, approximately 11% seen once. This CDR3 is built from 13 residues. V was pared by 6 bases and J by 5 bases, with 14 bases between. Looked up from germline, CDR1 is DFQATT and CDR2 is SNEGSKA (reference sequence). Study-wide results and limits: Clonotype matching in VDJdb favored anti-spike CD8 responses and did not capture private and CD4 specificities.

The origin of this receptor is an adult who was a healthcare worker with PCR-confirmed SARS-CoV-2 infection or an uninfected control (not recorded which). The specimen was whole blood, collected at baseline. The J gene is TRBJ2-4, the V gene TRBV20-1, with D perhaps matching TRBD1 or TRBD2 (5 bases each). CDR3 sequence: CSAPNWGQNIQYF. For the CDR3, the DNA is TGCAGTGCCCCGAACTGGGGACAAAACATTCAGTACTTC.